This T cell receptor beta chain was captured in a study of metastatic and nonmetastatic thyroid tumors. Across the whole study: Peripheral blood and tumor or nodule samples from malignant and benign thyroid patients were compared. Study-wide findings and caveats: The reported finding was significantly higher TCR beta diversity in malignant thyroid tumors relative to benign nodules, in blood and tumor.

Under the authors' procedure: A classifier of distant metastasis in papillary thyroid cancer was built from CDR3 differences (across clinicopathological groups). TCRdb re-called the PCR reads through MiXCR. V and J calls and clone size were set by TCRdb, not the authors. Of 7,500 to 8,000 clones listed, around 28% are singletons. This clone was detected only a few times. Its target is unknown. Mismatch with germline at one junction end may stem from a read error. Until they underwent thyroid surgery, no patient had received any treatment. The CDR3 loop spans 13 amino acids. CDR1 is MNHEY and CDR2 is SVGAGI in the germline V gene.

Material: tumor tissue. This receptor was taken from a male donor with papillary thyroid cancer or a benign thyroid nodule (not recorded which). Some clones in this sample may be carry-over from other donors' samples. The chain links TRBV6-5 to TRBJ2-3, with D possibly called TRBD1 or TRBD2 (5 bases each). Written as DNA, the CDR3 is TGTGCCAGCAGTTACTCGGTCGCTAGGGACGTCTTTTTT. Protein product: CASSYSVARDVFF.